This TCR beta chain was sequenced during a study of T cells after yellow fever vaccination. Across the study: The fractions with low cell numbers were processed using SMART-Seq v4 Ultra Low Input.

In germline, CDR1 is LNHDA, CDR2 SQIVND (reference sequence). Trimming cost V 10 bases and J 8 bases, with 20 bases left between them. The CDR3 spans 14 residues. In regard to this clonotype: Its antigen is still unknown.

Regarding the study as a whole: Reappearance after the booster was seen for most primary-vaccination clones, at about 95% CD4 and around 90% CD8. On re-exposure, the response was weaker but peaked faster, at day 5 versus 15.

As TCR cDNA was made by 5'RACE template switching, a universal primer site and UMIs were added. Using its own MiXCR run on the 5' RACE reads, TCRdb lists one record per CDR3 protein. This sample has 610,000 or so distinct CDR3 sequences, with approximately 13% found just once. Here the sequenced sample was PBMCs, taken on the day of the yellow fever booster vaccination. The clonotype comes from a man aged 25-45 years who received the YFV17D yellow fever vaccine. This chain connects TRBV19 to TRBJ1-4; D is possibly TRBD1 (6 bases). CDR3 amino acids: CATKERGGNEKLFF. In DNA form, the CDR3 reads TGTGCCACCAAGGAGAGAGGGGGAAACGAAAAACTGTTTTTT.